Shown below are 11 T cell receptor beta chains from a single sample sequenced in a study of long-term antiretroviral therapy in people with HIV. Researchers report immunoSEQ v3.0 was run at survey level. The assay was immunoSEQ multiplex PCR, and TCRdb's table has in-frame clones only and misses some. Among 20,000 or so clones listed, 70% to 90% were seen once. The sample here was unsorted PBMCs, taken 0.6 years after starting antiretroviral therapy. These receptors originate from a woman younger than 35 with HIV.

The genes are TRBV27 and TRBJ1-1; TRBD1 matches 9 bases. Unmatched junction bases numbered 4, after V lost 5 bases and J lost 3 bases. This CDR3 comprises 14 residues. CDR1 is MNHEY and CDR2 is SMNVEV in the germline V gene (reference sequence). The CDR3 bases are TGTGCCAGCAGTGAGGGACAGGGTTACACTGAAGCTTTCTTT. The encoded protein is CASSEGQGYTEAFF.

This chain connects TRBV5-1 to TRBJ2-5, with D unclear. The CDR3 loop spans 14 amino acids. Germline V lookup: CDR1 SGHRS, CDR2 YFSETQ. The V and J ends lost 4 bases and 4 bases respectively, with 14 bases between them. As DNA, the CDR3 is TGCGCCAGCAGCCCAAGAGGCCCCCCAGAGACCCAGTACTTC. Encoded protein: CASSPRGPPETQYF.

The chain joins TRBV10-3 to TRBJ1-1, with 7 positions matching TRBD1. CDR3 length equals 15 residues. V trimming: 3 bases; J trimming: 1 base; junction bases outside the gene matches: 5. Looked up from germline, CDR1 is ENHRY and CDR2 is SYGVKD. The DNA for the CDR3 is TGTGCCATCAGTGAAAGGGGGCTGAGGAACACTGAAGCTTTCTTT. Its translation: CAISERGLRNTEAFF.

The chain has TRBV5-6 and TRBJ1-4; 10 positions agree with TRBD1. The length of the CDR3 is 17 residues. The V gene end was trimmed by 4 bases and the J gene end by 2 bases; junction bases not matched to a gene: 8. Looked up from germline, CDR1 is SGHDT and CDR2 is YYEEEE. The CDR3 nucleotides read TGTGCCAGCAGCCCTCCGGGACAGGGGCGGACTAATGAAAAACTGTTTTTT. This encodes CASSPPGQGRTNEKLFF.

The chain has TRBV4-3 and TRBJ1-4; 7 nucleotides match TRBD1. Germline assignment: CDR1 LGHNA and CDR2 YSLEER. This CDR3 contains 12 residues. V gave up 3 bases and J gave up 10 bases; unmatched junction bases: 2. The CDR3 sequence is CASSQQGGKLFF. CDR3 nucleotide sequence: TGCGCCAGCAGCCAGCAGGGGGGAAAACTGTTTTTT.

This rearrangement joins TRBV20-1 to TRBJ2-7; 8 bases are a match to TRBD2. Germline V gives CDR1 DFQATT, CDR2 SNEGSKA (reference sequence). The CDR3 covers 11 residues. DNA of the CDR3: TGCAGCGGGAGGGCCGGCTACGAGCAGTACTTC. Translating it yields CSGRAGYEQYF.

The rearrangement uses TRBV9 and TRBJ2-3; D unclear. The CDR3 runs to 17 residues. V was clipped by 0 bases and J by 6 bases, with 20 bases between them. The germline gives CDR1 SGDLS, CDR2 YYNGEE. The CDR3 DNA is TGTGCCAGCAGCGTAGCTACTGCGGACCCCGATGTGGATACGCAGTATTTT. It specifies CASSVATADPDVDTQYF. The entire variable domain, with the rest obtained from reference TRBV9 and TRBJ2-3, is as follows: DSGVTQTPKHLITATGQRVTLRCSPRSGDLSVYWYQQSLDQGLQFLIQYYNGEERAKGNILERFSAQQFPDLHSELNLSSLELGDSALYFCASSVATADPDVDTQYFGPGTRLTVL.

The V and J genes are TRBV19 and TRBJ2-1, with TRBD1 identical over 10 bases. V lost 8 bases, J lost 5 bases, and 6 bases stayed unmatched. The germline V gene encodes CDR1 LNHDA and CDR2 SQIVND (reference sequence). The CDR3 has 14 amino acids. The CDR3 nucleotides read TGTGCCAGTCTCCGGGACAGGGGCGACAATGAGCAGTTCTTC. Translated: CASLRDRGDNEQFF.

The chain employs TRBV6-6 and TRBJ1-1; D is ambiguous. In germline, CDR1 is MNHNY, CDR2 SVGAGI (reference sequence). CDR3 size: 13 residues. V dropped 5 bases and J dropped 7 bases, with 14 bases sitting between them. In DNA form, the CDR3 reads TGTGCCAGCAGTCCCACCGCGCCCGTTGAAGCTTTCTTT. This gives the protein CASSPTAPVEAFF.

By share, this clone ranks as medium-sized (0.01 to 0.1%). This chain uses TRBV9 with TRBJ1-3, with D unresolved. The germline V gene encodes CDR1 SGDLS and CDR2 YYNGEE. There are 15 residues in the CDR3. Trimming cost V 3 bases and J 2 bases, with 12 bases left between them. The CDR3 sequence: CASSGFMDAGNTIYF. The CDR3 DNA sequence: TGTGCCAGCAGCGGGTTCATGGACGCTGGAAACACCATATATTTT.

V is TRBV15 and J is TRBJ1-6; 11 bases agree with TRBD1. J was trimmed by 11 bases and V by 3 bases; bases with no gene match: 6. The CDR3 sequence is 15 residues long. Germline CDR1 is LNHNV and CDR2 is YYDKDF (reference sequence). The CDR3 DNA is TGTGCCACCAGCAGGTCCGGGACAGGGGGAGCACCCCTCCACTTT. It encodes CATSRSGTGGAPLHF.